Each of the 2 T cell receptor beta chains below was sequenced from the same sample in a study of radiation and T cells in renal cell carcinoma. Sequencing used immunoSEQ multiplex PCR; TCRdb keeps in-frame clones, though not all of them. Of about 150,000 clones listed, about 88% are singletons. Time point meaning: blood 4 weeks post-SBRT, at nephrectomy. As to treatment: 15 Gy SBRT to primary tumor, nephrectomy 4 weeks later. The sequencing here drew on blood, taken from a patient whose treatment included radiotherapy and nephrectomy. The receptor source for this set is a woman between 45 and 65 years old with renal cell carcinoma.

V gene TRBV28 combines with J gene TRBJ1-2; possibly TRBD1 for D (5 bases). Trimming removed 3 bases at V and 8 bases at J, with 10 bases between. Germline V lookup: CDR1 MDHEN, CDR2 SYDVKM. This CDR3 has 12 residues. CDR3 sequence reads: CASSFQGKGYTF. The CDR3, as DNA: TGTGCCAGCAGTTTTCAGGGTAAAGGCTACACCTTC.

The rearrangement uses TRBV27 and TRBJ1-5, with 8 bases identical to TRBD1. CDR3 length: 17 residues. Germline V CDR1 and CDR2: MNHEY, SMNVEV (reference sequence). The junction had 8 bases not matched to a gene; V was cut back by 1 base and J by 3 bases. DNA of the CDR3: TGTGCCAGCAGTTTATTGGGCAGGGGGCTGAACAATCAGCCCCAGCATTTT. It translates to CASSLLGRGLNNQPQHF.